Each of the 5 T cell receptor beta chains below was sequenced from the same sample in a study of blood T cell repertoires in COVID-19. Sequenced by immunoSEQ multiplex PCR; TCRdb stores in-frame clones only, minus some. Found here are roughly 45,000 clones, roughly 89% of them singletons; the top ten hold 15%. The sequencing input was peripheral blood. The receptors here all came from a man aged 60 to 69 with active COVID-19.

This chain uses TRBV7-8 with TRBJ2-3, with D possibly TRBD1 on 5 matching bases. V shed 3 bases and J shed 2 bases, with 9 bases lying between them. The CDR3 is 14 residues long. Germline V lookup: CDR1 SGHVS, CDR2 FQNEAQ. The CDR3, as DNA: TGTGCCAGCAGCTTCCAGGGTCCCACAGATACGCAGTATTTT. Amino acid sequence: CASSFQGPTDTQYF.

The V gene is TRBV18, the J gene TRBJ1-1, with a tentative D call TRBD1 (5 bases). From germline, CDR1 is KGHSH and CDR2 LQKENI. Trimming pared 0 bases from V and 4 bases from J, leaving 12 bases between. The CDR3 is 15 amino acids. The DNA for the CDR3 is TGTGCCAGCTCACCACCCAGCAGGGCGACCACTGAAGCTTTCTTT. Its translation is CASSPPSRATTEAFF.

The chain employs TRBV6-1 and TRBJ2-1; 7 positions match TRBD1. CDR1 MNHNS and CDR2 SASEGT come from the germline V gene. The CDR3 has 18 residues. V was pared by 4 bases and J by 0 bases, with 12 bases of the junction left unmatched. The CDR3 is CASSGVNRGLGSYNEQFF. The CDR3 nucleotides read TGTGCCAGCAGTGGAGTGAATAGGGGGCTAGGCTCCTACAATGAGCAGTTCTTC.

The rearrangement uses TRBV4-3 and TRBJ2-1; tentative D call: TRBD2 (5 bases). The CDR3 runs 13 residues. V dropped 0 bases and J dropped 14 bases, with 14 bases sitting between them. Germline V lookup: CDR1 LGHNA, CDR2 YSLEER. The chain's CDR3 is CASSQDYRTGKFF. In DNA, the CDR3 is TGCGCCAGCAGCCAAGATTATCGGACGGGGAAGTTCTTC.

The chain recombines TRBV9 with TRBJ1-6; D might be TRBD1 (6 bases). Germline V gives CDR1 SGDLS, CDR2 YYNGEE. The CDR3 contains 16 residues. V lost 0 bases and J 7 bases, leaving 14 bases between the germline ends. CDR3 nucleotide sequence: TGTGCCAGCAGCGTAGGTTGGGGGCTGGGGAATTCACCCCTCCACTTT. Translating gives CASSVGWGLGNSPLHF.